Given below is one T cell receptor (beta chain) in context. The target antigen is unknown. The data originate from a study of Tregs in tolerant kidney transplant recipients. Study findings and constraints: The most relevant donor-specific Treg TCRbeta repertoire apparently came from expansion with activated donor B cells. Tolerant patients' donor-specific Tregs expanded beyond overall Tregs, suggesting antigen-driven growth.

The germline gives CDR1 MNHEY, CDR2 SMNVEV (reference sequence). The J segment lost 4 bases and the V segment lost 6 bases, leaving 5 bases of the junction unmatched. The CDR3 length is 14 residues. Data came from immunoSEQ multiplex PCR; TCRdb stores just in-frame clones and leaves some out. Of some 57,000 clones in the sample, over 80% were seen once. Related graft donors supplied nonmyeloablative bone marrow transplants, and mixed chimerism was transient. Unstimulated regulatory T cells (CD4+CD25+CD127-), CD4+CD25- non-regulatory cells, CD4 and CD8 cells were FACS-sorted from thawed PBMCs. The input for sequencing was CD8+ T cells from blood (PBMCs), taken 24 months after the transplant. The clonotype was recovered from a human patient who received a combined kidney and bone marrow transplant. Some T cells could come from the graft donor. J is TRBJ2-7 and V is TRBV27, with 11 bases identical to TRBD2. DNA for the CDR3: TGTGCCAGCAGGCGACTAGCGGGGTCTTACGAGCAGTACTTC. Its translation is CASRRLAGSYEQYF.